The clone carrying this T cell receptor beta chain has only one observation. The entry originates in a study of blood T cell repertoires in COVID-19. Study background: T cells, B-cell-depleted T cells, or PBMCs provided the cDNA or gDNA that served as material.

In the original processing: Researchers report that nucleated cell counts were estimated from reference gene primer amplification. Only in-frame clones appear in the TCRdb table, and some are missing; sequencing was by immunoSEQ multiplex PCR. V, J and clone size were drawn from that table, and D and trimming were deduced from the DNA. Of 50,000 to 65,000 clones listed, around four fifths are singletons. The material sequenced was peripheral blood. The clonotype originates from a human donor in a cohort sampled during active COVID-19.

CDR3 in amino acids: CASSLGAGKETQYF. The CDR3 nucleotides read TGTGCCAGCAGCTTAGGGGCGGGGAAAGAGACCCAGTACTTC. V is TRBV7-2 and J is TRBJ2-5, with D perhaps matching TRBD2 (6 bases). The V and J ends lost 1 base and 3 bases respectively, with 9 bases between them. This CDR3 is 14 amino acids long. Germline-derived CDR1 and CDR2 are SGHTA and FQGNSA.